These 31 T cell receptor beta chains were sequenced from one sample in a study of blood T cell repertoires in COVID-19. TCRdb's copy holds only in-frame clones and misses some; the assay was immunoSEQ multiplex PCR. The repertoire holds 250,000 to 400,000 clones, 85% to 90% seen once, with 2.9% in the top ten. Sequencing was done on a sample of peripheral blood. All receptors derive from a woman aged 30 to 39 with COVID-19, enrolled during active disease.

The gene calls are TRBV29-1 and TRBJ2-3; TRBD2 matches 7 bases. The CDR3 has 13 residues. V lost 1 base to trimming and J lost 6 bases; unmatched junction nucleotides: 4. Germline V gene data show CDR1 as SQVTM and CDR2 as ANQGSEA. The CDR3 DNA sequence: TGCAGCGTTGAAGGGACTAGTCCCGATACGCAGTATTTT. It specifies CSVEGTSPDTQYF.

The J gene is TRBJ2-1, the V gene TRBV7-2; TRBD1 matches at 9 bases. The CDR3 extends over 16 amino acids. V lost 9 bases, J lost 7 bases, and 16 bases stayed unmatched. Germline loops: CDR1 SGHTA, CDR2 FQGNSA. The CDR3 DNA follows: TGTGCCAGTAGAATGGATGGGACAGGGATCTTGAATGAGCAGTTCTTC. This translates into CASRMDGTGILNEQFF.

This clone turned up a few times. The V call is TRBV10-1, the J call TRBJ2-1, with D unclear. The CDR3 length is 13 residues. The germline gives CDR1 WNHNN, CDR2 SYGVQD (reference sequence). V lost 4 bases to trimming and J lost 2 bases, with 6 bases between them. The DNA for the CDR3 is TGCGCCAGCAGTGGGTCCACCTACAATGAGCAGTTCTTC. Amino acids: CASSGSTYNEQFF.

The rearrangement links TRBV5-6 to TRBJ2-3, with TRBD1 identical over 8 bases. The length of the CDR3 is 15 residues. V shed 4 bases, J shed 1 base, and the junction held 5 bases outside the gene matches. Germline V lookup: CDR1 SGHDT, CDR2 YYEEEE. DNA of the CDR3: TGTGCCAGCAGCCGGACAGGGTACGGCACAGATACGCAGTATTTT. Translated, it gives CASSRTGYGTDTQYF.

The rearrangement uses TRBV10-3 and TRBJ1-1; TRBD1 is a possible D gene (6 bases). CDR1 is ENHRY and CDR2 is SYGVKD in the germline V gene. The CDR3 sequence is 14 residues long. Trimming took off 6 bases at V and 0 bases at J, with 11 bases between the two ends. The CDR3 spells CAIREDRLNTEAFF. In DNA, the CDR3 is TGTGCCATCAGGGAGGACAGATTGAACACTGAAGCTTTCTTT.

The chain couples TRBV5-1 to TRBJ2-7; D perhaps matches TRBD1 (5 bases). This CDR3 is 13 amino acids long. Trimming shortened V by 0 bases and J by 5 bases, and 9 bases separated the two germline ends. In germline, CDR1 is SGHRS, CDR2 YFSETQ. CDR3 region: CASSLGQSNEQYF. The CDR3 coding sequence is TGCGCCAGCAGCTTGGGACAGAGCAACGAGCAGTACTTC.

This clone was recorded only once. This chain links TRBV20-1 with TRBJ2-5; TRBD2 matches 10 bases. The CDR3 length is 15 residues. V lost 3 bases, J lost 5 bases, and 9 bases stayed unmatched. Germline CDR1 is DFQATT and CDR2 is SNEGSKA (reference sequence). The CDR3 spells CSASRAGGGRETQYF. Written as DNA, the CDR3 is TGCAGTGCTAGTCGAGCGGGGGGGGGCCGGGAGACCCAGTACTTC.

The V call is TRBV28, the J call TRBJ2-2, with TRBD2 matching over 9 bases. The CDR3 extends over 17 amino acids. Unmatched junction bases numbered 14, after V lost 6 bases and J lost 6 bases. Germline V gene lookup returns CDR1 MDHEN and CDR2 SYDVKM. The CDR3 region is CASSQPIDSGSSGELFF. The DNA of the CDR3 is TGTGCCAGCAGCCAACCCATAGATAGCGGGAGTTCCGGGGAGCTGTTTTTT. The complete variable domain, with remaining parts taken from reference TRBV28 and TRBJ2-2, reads DVKVTQSSRYLVKRTGEKVFLECVQDMDHENMFWYRQDPGLGLRLIYFSYDVKMKEKGDIPEGYSVSREKKERFSLILESASTNQTSMYLCASSQPIDSGSSGELFFGEGSRLTVL.

The CDR3 sequence: CASTRNRADTDTQYF. CDR3 DNA: TGTGCCAGCACGAGAAACAGGGCTGACACAGATACGCAGTATTTT. The rearrangement joins TRBV2 to TRBJ2-3; possibly TRBD1 for D (6 bases). Germline CDR1 reads SNHLY; CDR2 reads FYNNEI. Trimming cost V 7 bases and J 2 bases, with 16 bases left between them. The CDR3 contains 15 residues.

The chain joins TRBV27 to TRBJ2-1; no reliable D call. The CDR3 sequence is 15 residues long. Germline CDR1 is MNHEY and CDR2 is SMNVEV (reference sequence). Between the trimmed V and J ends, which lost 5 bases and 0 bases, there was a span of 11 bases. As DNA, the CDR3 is TGTGCCAGCAGTCCCCCTGCTAGCTCCTACAATGAGCAGTTCTTC. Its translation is CASSPPASSYNEQFF.

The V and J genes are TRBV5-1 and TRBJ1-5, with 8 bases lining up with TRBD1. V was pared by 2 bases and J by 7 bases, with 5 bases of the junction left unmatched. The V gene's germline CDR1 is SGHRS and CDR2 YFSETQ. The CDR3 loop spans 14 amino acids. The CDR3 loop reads CASSLTGGEQPQHF. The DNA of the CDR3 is TGCGCCAGCAGCTTAACAGGGGGTGAACAGCCCCAGCATTTT.

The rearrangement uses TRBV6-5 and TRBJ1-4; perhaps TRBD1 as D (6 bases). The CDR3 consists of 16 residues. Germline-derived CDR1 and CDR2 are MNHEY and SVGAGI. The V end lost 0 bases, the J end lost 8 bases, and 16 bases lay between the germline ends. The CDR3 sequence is CASSYSLAGAVEKLFF. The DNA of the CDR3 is TGTGCCAGCAGTTACTCTTTGGCAGGGGCCGTCGAAAAACTGTTTTTT.

The CDR3 protein is CASSHGGGYTEAFF. The CDR3 coding sequence is TGTGCCAGCAGCCATGGGGGCGGTTACACTGAAGCTTTCTTT. The genes are TRBV7-8 and TRBJ1-1; possible D gene TRBD1, 6 bases. Per the germline V gene, CDR1 is SGHVS and CDR2 is FQNEAQ. This CDR3 comprises 14 residues. With 5 bases removed from V and 3 bases from J, the gap between germline ends came to 13 bases.

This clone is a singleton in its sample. The CDR3 protein is CASSQKQGYEQYF. CDR3 DNA: TGCGCCAGCAGCCAGAAACAGGGCTACGAGCAGTACTTC. The V and J genes are TRBV4-1 and TRBJ2-7, with a tentative D call TRBD1 (6 bases). V was shortened by 3 bases and J by 3 bases, with 9 bases between the two germline ends. From germline, CDR1 is MGHRA and CDR2 YSYEKL. The CDR3 has 13 residues.

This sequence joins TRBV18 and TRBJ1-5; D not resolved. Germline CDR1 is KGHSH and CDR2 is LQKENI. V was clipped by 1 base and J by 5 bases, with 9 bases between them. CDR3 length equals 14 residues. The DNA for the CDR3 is TGTGCCAGCTCACCACAAGGAGAGGATCAGCCCCAGCATTTT. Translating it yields CASSPQGEDQPQHF.

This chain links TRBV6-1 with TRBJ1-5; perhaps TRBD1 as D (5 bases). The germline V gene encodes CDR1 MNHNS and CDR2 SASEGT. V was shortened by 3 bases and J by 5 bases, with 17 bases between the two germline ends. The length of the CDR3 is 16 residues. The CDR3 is CASSDGAGRFYQPQHF. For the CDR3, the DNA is TGTGCCAGCAGTGATGGGGCAGGGAGGTTCTATCAGCCCCAGCATTTT.

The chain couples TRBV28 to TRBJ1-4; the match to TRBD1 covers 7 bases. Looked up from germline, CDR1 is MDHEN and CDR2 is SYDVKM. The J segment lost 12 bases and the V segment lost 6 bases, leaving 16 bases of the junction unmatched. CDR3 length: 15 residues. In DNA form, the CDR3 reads TGTGCCAGCAGCCTCGGGACAGCAGGAAGTGAGGAACTGTTTTTT. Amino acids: CASSLGTAGSEELFF.

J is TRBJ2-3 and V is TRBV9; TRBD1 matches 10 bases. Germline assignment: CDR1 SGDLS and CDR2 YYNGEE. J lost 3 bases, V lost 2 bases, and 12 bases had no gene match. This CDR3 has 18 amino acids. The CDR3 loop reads CASSVYYSGTGATDTQYF. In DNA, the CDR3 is TGTGCCAGCAGCGTTTACTACTCCGGGACAGGGGCTACAGATACGCAGTATTTT.

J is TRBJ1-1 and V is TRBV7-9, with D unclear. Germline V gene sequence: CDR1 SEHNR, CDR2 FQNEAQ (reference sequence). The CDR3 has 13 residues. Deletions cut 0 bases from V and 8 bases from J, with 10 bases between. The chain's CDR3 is CASSLAGGLEAFF. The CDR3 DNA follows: TGTGCCAGCAGCTTAGCTGGTGGGCTCGAAGCTTTCTTT.

CDR3 sequence (DNA): TGCGCCAGCAGGTCTGGAGGGACTAGCGGACAGTCGGGCGAGCAGTACTTC. Translation: CASRSGGTSGQSGEQYF. This sequence joins TRBV5-1 and TRBJ2-7, with 11 bases fitting TRBD2. Germline values: CDR1 SGHRS, CDR2 YFSETQ. Trimming at V came to 5 bases and at J to 6 bases, leaving 16 bases not matched to a gene. The CDR3 sequence is 17 residues long.

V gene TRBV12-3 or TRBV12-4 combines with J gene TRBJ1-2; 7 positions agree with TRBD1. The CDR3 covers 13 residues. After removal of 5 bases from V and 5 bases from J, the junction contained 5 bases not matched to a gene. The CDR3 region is CASSIDREYGYTF. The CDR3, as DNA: TGTGCCAGCAGTATTGACAGGGAATATGGCTACACCTTC.

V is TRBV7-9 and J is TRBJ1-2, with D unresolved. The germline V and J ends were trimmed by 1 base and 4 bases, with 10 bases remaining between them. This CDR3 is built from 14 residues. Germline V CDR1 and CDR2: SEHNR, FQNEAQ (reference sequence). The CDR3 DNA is TGTGCCAGCAGCTTAGAAAATCCGTTCTATGGCTACACCTTC. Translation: CASSLENPFYGYTF.

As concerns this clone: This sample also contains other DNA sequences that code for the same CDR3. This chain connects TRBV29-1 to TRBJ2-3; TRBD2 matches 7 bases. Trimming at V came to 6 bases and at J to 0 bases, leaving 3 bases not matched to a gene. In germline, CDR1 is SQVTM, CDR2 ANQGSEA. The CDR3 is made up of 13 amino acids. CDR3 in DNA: TGCAGCGTGGAGCGGGGCAGCACAGATACGCAGTATTTT. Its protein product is CSVERGSTDTQYF.

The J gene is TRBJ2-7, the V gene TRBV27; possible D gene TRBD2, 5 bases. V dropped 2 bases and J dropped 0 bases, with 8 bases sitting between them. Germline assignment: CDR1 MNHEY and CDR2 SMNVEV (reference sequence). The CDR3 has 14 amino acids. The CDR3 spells CASSLKGLSYEQYF. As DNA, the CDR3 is TGTGCCAGCAGTTTAAAAGGACTCTCCTACGAGCAGTACTTC.

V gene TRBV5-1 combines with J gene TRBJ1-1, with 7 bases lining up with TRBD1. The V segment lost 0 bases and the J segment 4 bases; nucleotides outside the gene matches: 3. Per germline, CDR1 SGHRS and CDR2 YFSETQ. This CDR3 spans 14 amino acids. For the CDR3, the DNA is TGCGCCAGCAGCTTGGAACAGGGGCGCACTGAAGCTTTCTTT. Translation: CASSLEQGRTEAFF.

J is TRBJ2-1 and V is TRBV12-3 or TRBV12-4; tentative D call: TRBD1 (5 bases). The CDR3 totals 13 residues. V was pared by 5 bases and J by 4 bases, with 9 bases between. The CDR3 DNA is TGTGCCAGCAGTAAAGACAGATACAATGAGCAGTTCTTC. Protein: CASSKDRYNEQFF.

CDR3 in DNA: TGTGCCAGCAGCTTGGTTAGCGGAGGCGTCGATACGCAGTATTTT. Protein: CASSLVSGGVDTQYF. The chain has TRBV5-6 and TRBJ2-3; TRBD2 might be the D (6 bases). Germline V gives CDR1 SGHDT, CDR2 YYEEEE. V lost 0 bases and J 6 bases, leaving 14 bases between the germline ends. The CDR3 runs 15 residues.

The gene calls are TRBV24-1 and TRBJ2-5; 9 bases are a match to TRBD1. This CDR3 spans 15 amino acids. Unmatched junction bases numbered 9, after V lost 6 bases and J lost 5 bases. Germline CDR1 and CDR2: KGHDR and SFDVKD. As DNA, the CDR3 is TGTGCCACCAGTATGGTAACAGGGGGCTGGGAGACCCAGTACTTC. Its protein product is CATSMVTGGWETQYF.

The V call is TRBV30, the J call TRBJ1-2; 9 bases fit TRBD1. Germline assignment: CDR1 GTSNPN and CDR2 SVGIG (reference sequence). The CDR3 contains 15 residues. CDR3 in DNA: TGTGCAACCATCGCACAGGGGGCGGGATTTGGTGGCTACACCTTC. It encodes CATIAQGAGFGGYTF.

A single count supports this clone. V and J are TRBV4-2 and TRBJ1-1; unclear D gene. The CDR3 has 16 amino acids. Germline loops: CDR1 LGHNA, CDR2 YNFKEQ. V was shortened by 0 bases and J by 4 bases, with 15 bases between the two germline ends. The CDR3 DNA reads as TGTGCCAGCAGCCAAGATCCTGCCGGGGAGGGCACTGAAGCTTTCTTT. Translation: CASSQDPAGEGTEAFF.

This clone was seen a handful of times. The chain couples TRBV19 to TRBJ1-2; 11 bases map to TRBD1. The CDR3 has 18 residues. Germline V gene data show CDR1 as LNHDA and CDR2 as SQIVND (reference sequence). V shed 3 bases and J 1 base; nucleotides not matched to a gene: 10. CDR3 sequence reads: CASSMNAAGTGGNYGYTF. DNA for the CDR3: TGTGCCAGTAGTATGAATGCAGCCGGGACAGGGGGTAACTATGGCTACACCTTC.